The 32 T cell receptor beta chains below come from one sample, sequenced in a study of radiation and T cells in renal cell carcinoma. Time point defined: blood 2 weeks post-SBRT. Treatment of the sample: 15 Gy SBRT to primary tumor, nephrectomy 4 weeks later. Measured with immunoSEQ multiplex PCR; TCRdb has only the in-frame clones, and not every one. The data contain about 26,000 clones, 81% of them seen just once; the ten biggest clones take up 30% to 40%. Sample: blood, taken from a patient whose treatment included radiotherapy and nephrectomy. These receptors all stem from a man between 60 and 75 years old with renal cell carcinoma.

This chain connects TRBV11-3 to TRBJ2-1; 9 bases are shared with TRBD1. After removal of 5 bases from V and 7 bases from J, the junction contained 9 bases not matched to a gene. The CDR3 extends over 15 amino acids. Germline V CDR1 and CDR2: SGHNT, YENEEA. Here the CDR3 reads CASSKSSGTGNEQFF. The CDR3, as DNA: TGTGCCAGCAGCAAAAGTTCCGGGACAGGGAATGAGCAGTTCTTC.

This clone was recorded once. The chain links TRBV27 to TRBJ1-2, with a tentative D call TRBD1 (5 bases). Trimming removed 7 bases from V and 5 bases from J, with 14 bases in between. The length of the CDR3 is 13 residues. Germline CDR1 is MNHEY and CDR2 is SMNVEV (reference sequence). CDR3 sequence reads: CASTPGGGYGYTF. The CDR3 region has the DNA TGTGCCAGCACTCCCGGGGGAGGGTATGGCTACACCTTC.

J is TRBJ2-1 and V is TRBV9; D gene ambiguous. Germline-derived CDR1 and CDR2 are SGDLS and YYNGEE. The CDR3 extends over 15 amino acids. Trimming shortened V by 0 bases and J by 1 base, and 8 bases separated the two germline ends. CDR3 DNA sequence: TGTGCCAGCAGCGTAGAGGTAGTATCCTACAATGAGCAGTTCTTC. The encoded protein is CASSVEVVSYNEQFF.

V and J are TRBV5-6 and TRBJ1-5; the D gene is possibly TRBD1 (5 bases). This CDR3 is 15 amino acids long. V shed 3 bases and J shed 6 bases, with 16 bases lying between them. Germline CDR1 reads SGHDT; CDR2 reads YYEEEE. DNA for the CDR3: TGTGCCAGCAGCTGGGGCTCGGGGTTTGGTCAGCCCCAGCATTTT. Translating gives CASSWGSGFGQPQHF.

The J gene is TRBJ1-4, the V gene TRBV18, with 7 bases matching TRBD1. From germline, CDR1 is KGHSH and CDR2 LQKENI. This CDR3 is built from 14 residues. J gave up 7 bases and V 6 bases, and 8 bases lay outside the gene matches. For the CDR3, the DNA is TGTGCCAGCTCGCCGACAGGGTATTTTGAAAAACTGTTTTTT. It translates to CASSPTGYFEKLFF.

This clone was seen more than once but under ten times. V gene TRBV12-5 combines with J gene TRBJ2-7; no clear D gene. The V end was cut by 6 bases, the J end by 2 bases, with 14 bases between. Germline V lookup: CDR1 LGHNT, CDR2 FRNRAP. This CDR3 spans 14 amino acids. As DNA, the CDR3 is TGTGCTAGTGGGAAGGTCAGCCCGACCTACGAGCAGTACTTC. It encodes CASGKVSPTYEQYF. The whole variable domain, remainder taken from reference TRBV12-5 and TRBJ2-7, is DARVTQTPRHKVTEMGQEVTMRCQPILGHNTVFWYRQTMMQGLELLAYFRNRAPLDDSGMPKDRFSAEMPDATLATLKIQPSEPRDSAVYFCASGKVSPTYEQYFGPGTRLTVT.

With respect to this clone: Other DNA sequences in the sample encode the same CDR3. The chain couples TRBV30 to TRBJ1-4; D is perhaps TRBD1 (6 bases). This CDR3 region has 16 residues. V was trimmed by 3 bases and J by 0 bases, leaving 14 bases between them. Germline CDR1 reads GTSNPN; CDR2 reads SVGIG (reference sequence). CDR3 amino acids: CAWSRGIFPTNEKLFF. DNA of the CDR3: TGTGCCTGGAGCAGGGGTATTTTCCCAACTAATGAAAAACTGTTTTTT.

This clone was observed a handful of times. This chain joins TRBV9 and TRBJ2-3, with D tentatively TRBD1 (5 bases). CDR3 length equals 16 residues. Germline V gives CDR1 SGDLS, CDR2 YYNGEE. Trimming took off 4 bases at V and 5 bases at J, with 20 bases between the two ends. CDR3: CASSPQLALGEDTQYF. The CDR3 region has the DNA TGTGCCAGCAGCCCCCAATTAGCCCTAGGGGAAGATACGCAGTATTTT.

This chain links TRBV5-4 with TRBJ2-1; D might be TRBD1 or TRBD2, each matching 5 bases. The germline CDR1 and CDR2 sequences are SGHNT and YYREEE (reference sequence). The V end lost 3 bases, the J end lost 4 bases, and 17 bases lay between the germline ends. CDR3 length equals 16 residues. The CDR3, as DNA: TGTGCCAGCAGCTCAGACCGGGACGCTGGTTACAATGAGCAGTTCTTC. It yields the protein CASSSDRDAGYNEQFF. Variable domain in full (rest from reference TRBV5-4 and TRBJ2-1): ETGVTQSPTHLIKTRGQQVTLRCSSQSGHNTVSWYQQALGQGPQFIFQYYREEENGRGNFPPRFSGLQFPNYSSELNVNALELDDSALYLCASSSDRDAGYNEQFFGPGTRLTVL.

The chain carries TRBV5-4 and TRBJ2-7, with TRBD2 matching 7 bases. Per germline, CDR1 SGHNT and CDR2 YYREEE (reference sequence). The CDR3 is 18 residues long. J lost 5 bases, V lost 0 bases, and 17 bases had no gene match. This CDR3 is CASSLGPTSGGSRNEQYF. For the CDR3, the DNA is TGTGCCAGCAGCTTGGGCCCCACGTCGGGCGGGAGTCGGAACGAGCAGTACTTC.

The chain joins TRBV5-1 to TRBJ2-2; D remains ambiguous. The germline gives CDR1 SGHRS, CDR2 YFSETQ. V was cut by 5 bases and J by 0 bases, with 8 bases left in between. The CDR3 is 14 amino acids. The CDR3 is CASRRETNTGELFF. CDR3 sequence (DNA): TGCGCCAGCAGGAGAGAGACGAACACCGGGGAGCTGTTTTTT.

This chain uses TRBV7-2 with TRBJ2-3, with D maybe TRBD1 (6 bases). CDR1 is SGHTA, CDR2 FQGNSA, per germline. V was cut by 1 base and J by 2 bases, with 13 bases left in between. CDR3 length equals 16 residues. The CDR3 reads CASSLGWNRDTDTQYF. CDR3 DNA sequence: TGTGCCAGCAGCTTAGGGTGGAACAGGGACACAGATACGCAGTATTTT.

The chain links TRBV5-1 to TRBJ1-1; D ambiguous. V gave up 1 base and J gave up 0 bases, with 13 bases separating them. This CDR3 is built from 16 residues. Germline V gene sequence: CDR1 SGHRS, CDR2 YFSETQ. The CDR3 sequence: CASSLRITPMNTEAFF. The CDR3 coding sequence is TGCGCCAGCAGCTTGCGAATTACACCTATGAACACTGAAGCTTTCTTT.

This clone has just one count. V gene TRBV6-5 combines with J gene TRBJ1-2; perhaps TRBD1 as D (6 bases). The CDR3 extends over 12 amino acids. Germline V gene sequence: CDR1 MNHEY, CDR2 SVGAGI. The V and J ends lost 5 bases and 8 bases respectively, with 12 bases between them. The CDR3 DNA is TGTGCCAGCAGTGGGTCAGGGGTGGGCTACACCTTC. Translated, it gives CASSGSGVGYTF.

The chain is built from TRBV10-3 and TRBJ2-3; 14 bases agree with TRBD2. With V trimmed by 6 bases and J by 5 bases, 13 bases remained unmatched. This CDR3 spans 18 amino acids. Looked up from germline, CDR1 is ENHRY and CDR2 is SYGVKD. The CDR3 protein is CAISPDPGLAGVGDTQYF. CDR3 nucleotide sequence: TGTGCCATCAGCCCGGATCCGGGACTAGCGGGAGTTGGAGATACGCAGTATTTT.

The chain joins TRBV12-5 to TRBJ2-3, with 8 bases aligning to TRBD1. Germline CDR1 LGHNT, CDR2 FRNRAP. CDR3 length: 14 amino acids. V gave up 5 bases and J gave up 5 bases; unmatched junction bases: 6. For the CDR3, the DNA is TGTGCTAGTGGTCCCCAGGGGGCCGTAGATACGCAGTATTTT. Protein: CASGPQGAVDTQYF.

This chain connects TRBV29-1 to TRBJ2-6; maybe TRBD1 (6 bases). The length of the CDR3 is 18 residues. The V end lost 3 bases, the J end lost 4 bases, and 22 bases lay between the germline ends. Germline V gene sequence: CDR1 SQVTM, CDR2 ANQGSEA. The CDR3 nucleotides read TGCAGCGTTGAGGGATCGGACAGCGACATCTTAGGGGCCAACGTCCTGACTTTC. It specifies CSVEGSDSDILGANVLTF.

The chain is built from TRBV5-4 and TRBJ1-1; TRBD1 is a possible D gene (6 bases). The CDR3 extends over 15 amino acids. The V gene's germline CDR1 is SGHNT and CDR2 YYREEE (reference sequence). V lost 1 base, J lost 1 base, and 11 bases lay in between. CDR3 sequence reads: CASSLFDRTNTEAFF. The DNA of the CDR3 is TGTGCCAGCAGCTTGTTTGACAGGACGAACACTGAAGCTTTCTTT.

The chain has TRBV11-3 and TRBJ2-2, with 8 bases matching TRBD1. The germline gives CDR1 SGHNT, CDR2 YENEEA. With V trimmed by 7 bases and J by 4 bases, 2 bases remained unmatched. The CDR3 has 13 amino acids. CDR3 sequence (DNA): TGTGCCAGCAAACAGGGGGGCACCGGGGAGCTGTTTTTT. Translating gives CASKQGGTGELFF.

The chain carries TRBV27 and TRBJ1-2; a weak D match, TRBD1 (5 bases). The length of the CDR3 is 16 residues. Germline V gene lookup returns CDR1 MNHEY and CDR2 SMNVEV (reference sequence). Trimming took 1 base from V and 4 from J, leaving 16 bases between them. CDR3 amino acids: CASSLYWSGGSYGYTF. DNA for the CDR3: TGTGCCAGCAGTTTATATTGGTCGGGGGGTAGCTATGGCTACACCTTC.

The V gene is TRBV12-5, the J gene TRBJ2-1; weak D call: TRBD1 (6 bases). The CDR3 contains 13 residues. The V gene lost 5 bases and the J gene lost 8 bases, with 13 bases spanning the gap. The V gene's germline CDR1 is LGHNT and CDR2 FRNRAP. Here the CDR3 reads CASGPQGSDEQFF. CDR3 in DNA: TGTGCTAGTGGTCCCCAGGGGTCGGATGAGCAGTTCTTC. The full variable domain, with the rest looked up from reference TRBV12-5 and TRBJ2-1, is DARVTQTPRHKVTEMGQEVTMRCQPILGHNTVFWYRQTMMQGLELLAYFRNRAPLDDSGMPKDRFSAEMPDATLATLKIQPSEPRDSAVYFCASGPQGSDEQFFGPGTRLTVL.

The table lists this clone with a few counts. V and J are TRBV5-1 and TRBJ2-5; weak D call: TRBD2 (5 bases). The CDR3 runs 13 residues. V lost 5 bases and J lost 7, with 15 bases in between. Germline V CDR1 and CDR2: SGHRS, YFSETQ. CDR3 sequence (DNA): TGCGCCAGCAGGGGAGAGCGGCGCCCGACCCAGTACTTC. Protein sequence: CASRGERRPTQYF. The variable domain in full, completed from reference TRBV5-1 and TRBJ2-5, reads KAGVTQTPRYLIKTRGQQVTLSCSPISGHRSVSWYQQTPGQGLQFLFEYFSETQRNKGNFPGRFSGRQFSNSRSEMNVSTLELGDSALYLCASRGERRPTQYFGPGTRLLVL.

The chain uses TRBV9 and TRBJ2-1, with 13 bases aligning to TRBD2. This CDR3 comprises 16 residues. V lost 1 base to trimming and J lost 8 bases; unmatched junction nucleotides: 6. Germline CDR1 is SGDLS and CDR2 is YYNGEE. For the CDR3, the DNA is TGTGCCAGCAGCGTACAGGGGACTAGCGGGACCTATGAGCAGTTCTTC. It encodes CASSVQGTSGTYEQFF. The variable domain in full, completed from reference TRBV9 and TRBJ2-1, reads DSGVTQTPKHLITATGQRVTLRCSPRSGDLSVYWYQQSLDQGLQFLIQYYNGEERAKGNILERFSAQQFPDLHSELNLSSLELGDSALYFCASSVQGTSGTYEQFFGPGTRLTVL.

This clone was detected many times. The V and J genes are TRBV14 and TRBJ1-2; D may be TRBD1 (5 bases). Between the trimmed V and J ends, which lost 2 bases and 8 bases, there was a span of 15 bases. The length of the CDR3 is 14 residues. Looked up from germline, CDR1 is SGHDN and CDR2 is FVKESK. CDR3 sequence: CASSQYSPGEGYTF. The CDR3 DNA reads as TGTGCCAGCAGCCAATACAGCCCGGGGGAAGGCTACACCTTC.

V usage is TRBV11-2 and J usage is TRBJ2-2; D is unresolved. Germline V gene sequence: CDR1 SGHAT, CDR2 FQNNGV. The CDR3 has 13 residues. Trimming cost V 2 bases and J 7 bases, with 8 bases left between them. The CDR3: CASSLYHVGELFF. For the CDR3, the DNA is TGTGCCAGCAGCTTATACCACGTCGGGGAGCTGTTTTTT.

The V and J genes are TRBV5-1 and TRBJ2-2; no reliable D call. V was pared by 0 bases and J by 0 bases, with 6 bases between. Per the germline V gene, CDR1 is SGHRS and CDR2 is YFSETQ. This CDR3 comprises 15 residues. The CDR3, as DNA: TGCGCCAGCAGCTTGGGGAGCTCGAACACCGGGGAGCTGTTTTTT. Amino acids: CASSLGSSNTGELFF.

This chain links TRBV5-5 with TRBJ2-3, with D hard to call. Between the trimmed V and J ends, which lost 4 bases and 6 bases, there was a span of 15 bases. The CDR3 has 14 amino acids. CDR1 is SGHKS and CDR2 is YYEKEE in the germline V gene (reference sequence). CDR3 nucleotide sequence: TGTGCCAGCAGCCTCCTCGACGGTCGGGATACGCAGTATTTT. Protein: CASSLLDGRDTQYF.

This chain connects TRBV25-1 to TRBJ1-6; tentatively, D is TRBD1 (6 bases). Trimming removed 0 bases at V and 8 bases at J, with 11 bases between. Germline CDR1 MGHDK, CDR2 SYGVNS. The CDR3 extends over 15 amino acids. CDR3 in amino acids: CASSEYQGFDSPLHF. CDR3 coding DNA: TGTGCCAGCAGTGAATATCAGGGGTTCGATTCACCCCTCCACTTT.

The chain joins TRBV27 to TRBJ2-3; TRBD1 might be the D (6 bases). V was cut by 3 bases and J by 5 bases, with 15 bases left in between. Germline V gene sequence: CDR1 MNHEY, CDR2 SMNVEV (reference sequence). The CDR3 loop spans 15 amino acids. The CDR3 DNA sequence: TGTGCCAGCAGTTTTCGCTCTGGCAGGGGAGATACGCAGTATTTT. Translated: CASSFRSGRGDTQYF.

The chain is built from TRBV28 and TRBJ2-3, with TRBD2 matching 12 bases. This CDR3 comprises 16 residues. Germline CDR1 and CDR2: MDHEN and SYDVKM. V shed 6 bases and J 0 bases; nucleotides not matched to a gene: 4. CDR3: CASSGLAGTSTDTQYF. CDR3 nucleotide sequence: TGTGCCAGCAGCGGACTAGCGGGGACTAGCACAGATACGCAGTATTTT.

The V gene is TRBV19, the J gene TRBJ1-2, with D possibly TRBD1 on 6 matching bases. The CDR3 length is 13 residues. Deletions cut 4 bases from V and 2 bases from J, with 8 bases between. CDR1 is LNHDA, CDR2 SQIVND, per germline (reference sequence). CDR3 nucleotide sequence: TGTGCCAGTAGTAACGACAGGAACTATGGCTACACCTTC. Its protein product is CASSNDRNYGYTF.

This chain connects TRBV15 to TRBJ2-5, with unresolved D. The V gene's germline CDR1 is LNHNV and CDR2 YYDKDF (reference sequence). This CDR3 comprises 14 residues. The germline V and J ends were trimmed by 1 base and 2 bases, with 8 bases remaining between them. CDR3 nucleotide sequence: TGTGCCACCAGCAGAGGCTTGGATCAAGAGACCCAGTACTTC. Amino acid sequence: CATSRGLDQETQYF.